The clone carrying this TCR beta chain has ten or more counts. No antigen is known for it. These data come from a study of neurological immune-mediated disorders. General study results and limits: Multiple sclerosis, the disease with the least TCR clonal expansion, fell below healthy controls, whereas HTLV-1-associated myelopathy showed the most.

For the unsorted libraries, 2 million PBMCs stored at -80 C served as input. Trimming removed 4 bases at V and 2 bases at J, with 15 bases between. This CDR3 is built from 15 residues. From germline, CDR1 is SGHRS and CDR2 YFSETQ. 5'RACE generated cDNA with 10-nucleotide random UMIs. TCRdb used MiXCR to reprocess the 5' RACE reads, holding one entry per CDR3 protein. The table shows about 30,000 distinct CDR3 sequences, with roughly 12% occurring only once. Sequenced sample: PBMCs. This TCR came from a man in his 60s in good health. The V and J genes are TRBV5-1 and TRBJ2-5, with D maybe TRBD2 (6 bases). CDR3 residues: CASSGSGTEQETQYF. The CDR3 region has the DNA TGCGCCAGCAGCGGATCCGGGACTGAGCAAGAGACCCAGTACTTC. The full variable domain, with the rest looked up from reference TRBV5-1 and TRBJ2-5, is KAGVTQTPRYLIKTRGQQVTLSCSPISGHRSVSWYQQTPGQGLQFLFEYFSETQRNKGNFPGRFSGRQFSNSRSEMNVSTLELGDSALYLCASSGSGTEQETQYFGPGTRLLVL.